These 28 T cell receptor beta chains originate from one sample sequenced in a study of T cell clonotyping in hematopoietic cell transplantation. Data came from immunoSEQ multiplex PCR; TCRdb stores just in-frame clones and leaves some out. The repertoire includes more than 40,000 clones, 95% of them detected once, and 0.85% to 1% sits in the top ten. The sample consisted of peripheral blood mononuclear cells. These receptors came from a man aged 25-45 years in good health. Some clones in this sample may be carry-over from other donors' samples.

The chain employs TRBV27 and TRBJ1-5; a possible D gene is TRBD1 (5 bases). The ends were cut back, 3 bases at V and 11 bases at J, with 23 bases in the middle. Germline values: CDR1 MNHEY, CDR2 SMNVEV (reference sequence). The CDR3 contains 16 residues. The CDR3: CASSFIEAEGKVTQHF. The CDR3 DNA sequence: TGTGCCAGCAGTTTTATCGAGGCAGAGGGGAAGGTGACCCAGCATTTT.

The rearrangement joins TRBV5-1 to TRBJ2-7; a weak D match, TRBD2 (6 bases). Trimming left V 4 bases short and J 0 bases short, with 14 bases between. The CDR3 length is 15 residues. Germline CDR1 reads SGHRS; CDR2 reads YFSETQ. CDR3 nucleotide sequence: TGCGCCAGCAGCCCACCGGGACTGAGCTCCTACGAGCAGTACTTC. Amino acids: CASSPPGLSSYEQYF.

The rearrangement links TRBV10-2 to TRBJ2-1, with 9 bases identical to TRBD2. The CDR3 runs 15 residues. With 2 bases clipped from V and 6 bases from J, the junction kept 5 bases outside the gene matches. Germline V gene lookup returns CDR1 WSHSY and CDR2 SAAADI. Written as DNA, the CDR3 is TGCGCCAGCAGTGAGAGGGCGGGAGGGACCAATGAGCAGTTCTTC. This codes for CASSERAGGTNEQFF.

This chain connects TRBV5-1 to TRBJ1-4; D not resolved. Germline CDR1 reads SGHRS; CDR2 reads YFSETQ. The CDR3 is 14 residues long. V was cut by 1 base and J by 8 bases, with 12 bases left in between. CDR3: CASSLKANKEKLFF. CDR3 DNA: TGCGCCAGCAGCTTGAAGGCGAATAAGGAAAAACTGTTTTTT.

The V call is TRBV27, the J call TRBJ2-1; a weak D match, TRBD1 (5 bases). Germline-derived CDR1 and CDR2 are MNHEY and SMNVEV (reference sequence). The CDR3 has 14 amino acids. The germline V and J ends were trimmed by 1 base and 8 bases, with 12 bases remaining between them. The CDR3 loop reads CASSLFGALDEQFF. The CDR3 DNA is TGTGCCAGCAGTTTATTTGGGGCCCTGGATGAGCAGTTCTTC.

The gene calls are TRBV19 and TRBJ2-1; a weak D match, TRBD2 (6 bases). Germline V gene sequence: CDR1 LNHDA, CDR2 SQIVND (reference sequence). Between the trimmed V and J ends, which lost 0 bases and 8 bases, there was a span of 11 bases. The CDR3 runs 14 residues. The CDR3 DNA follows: TGTGCCAGTAGTATAGAGGTAGCGGCCGATGAGCAGTTCTTC. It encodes CASSIEVAADEQFF.

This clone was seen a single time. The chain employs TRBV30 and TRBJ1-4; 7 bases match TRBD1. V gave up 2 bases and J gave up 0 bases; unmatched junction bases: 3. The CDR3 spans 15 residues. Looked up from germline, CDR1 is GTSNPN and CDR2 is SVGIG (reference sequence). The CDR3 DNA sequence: TGTGCCTGGAGTTGGGGACAGTCAACTAATGAAAAACTGTTTTTT. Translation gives CAWSWGQSTNEKLFF.

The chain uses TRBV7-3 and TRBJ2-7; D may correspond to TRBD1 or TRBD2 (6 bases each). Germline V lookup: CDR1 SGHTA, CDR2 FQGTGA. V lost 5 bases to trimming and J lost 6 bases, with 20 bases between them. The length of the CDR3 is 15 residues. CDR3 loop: CASSALGGVGSEQYF. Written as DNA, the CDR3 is TGTGCCAGCAGCGCCCTCGGGGGCGTGGGTAGCGAGCAGTACTTC.

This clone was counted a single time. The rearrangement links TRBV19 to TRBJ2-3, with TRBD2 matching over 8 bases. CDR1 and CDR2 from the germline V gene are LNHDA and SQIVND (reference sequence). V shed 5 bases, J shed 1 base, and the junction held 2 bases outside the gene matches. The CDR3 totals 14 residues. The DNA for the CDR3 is TGTGCCAGTAGTCTACTAGCGGGCACAGATACGCAGTATTTT. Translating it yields CASSLLAGTDTQYF.

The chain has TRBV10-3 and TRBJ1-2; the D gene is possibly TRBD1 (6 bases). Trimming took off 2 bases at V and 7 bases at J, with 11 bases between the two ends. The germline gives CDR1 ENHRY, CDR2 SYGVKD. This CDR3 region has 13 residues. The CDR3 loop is CAISEERGIGYTF. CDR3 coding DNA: TGTGCCATCAGTGAGGAGAGGGGGATTGGCTACACCTTC.

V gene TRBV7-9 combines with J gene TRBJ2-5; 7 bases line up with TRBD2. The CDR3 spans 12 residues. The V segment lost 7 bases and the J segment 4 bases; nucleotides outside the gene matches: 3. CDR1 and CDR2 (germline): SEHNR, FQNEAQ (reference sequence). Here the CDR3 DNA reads TGTGCCAGCACCCCGGGGGGAGAGACCCAGTACTTC. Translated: CASTPGGETQYF.

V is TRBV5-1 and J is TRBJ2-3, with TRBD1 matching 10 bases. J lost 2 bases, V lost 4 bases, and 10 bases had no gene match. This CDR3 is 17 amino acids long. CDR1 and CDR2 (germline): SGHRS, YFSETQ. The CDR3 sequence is CASSRKGQGRHTDTQYF. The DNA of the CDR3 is TGCGCCAGCAGCCGCAAGGGACAGGGGCGCCACACAGATACGCAGTATTTT.

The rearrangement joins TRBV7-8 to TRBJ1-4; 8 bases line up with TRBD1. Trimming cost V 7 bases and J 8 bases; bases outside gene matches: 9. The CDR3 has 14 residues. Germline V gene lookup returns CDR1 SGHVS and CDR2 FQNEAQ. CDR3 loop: CASTMHRGDEKLFF. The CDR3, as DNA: TGTGCCAGCACCATGCACAGGGGGGACGAAAAACTGTTTTTT.

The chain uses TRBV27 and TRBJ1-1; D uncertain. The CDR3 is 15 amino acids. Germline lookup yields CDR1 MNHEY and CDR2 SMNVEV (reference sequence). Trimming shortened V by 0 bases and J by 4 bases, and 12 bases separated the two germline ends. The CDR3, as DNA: TGTGCCAGCAGTTTATCGGGCAGGATAGTCACTGAAGCTTTCTTT. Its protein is CASSLSGRIVTEAFF.

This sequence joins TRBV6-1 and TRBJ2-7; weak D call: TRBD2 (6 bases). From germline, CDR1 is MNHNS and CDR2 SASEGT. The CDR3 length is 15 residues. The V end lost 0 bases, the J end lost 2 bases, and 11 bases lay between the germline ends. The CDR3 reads CASSEARREPYEQYF. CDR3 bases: TGTGCCAGCAGTGAAGCGCGTCGGGAGCCCTACGAGCAGTACTTC.

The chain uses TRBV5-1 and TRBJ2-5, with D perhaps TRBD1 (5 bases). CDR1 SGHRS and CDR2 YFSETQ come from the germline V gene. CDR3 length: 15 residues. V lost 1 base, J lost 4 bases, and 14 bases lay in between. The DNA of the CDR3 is TGCGCCAGCAGCTTGCAAGGGGTTGAAGGAGAGACCCAGTACTTC. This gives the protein CASSLQGVEGETQYF.

The CDR3 loop is CASTLSGTGANVLTF. The CDR3, as DNA: TGTGCCAGCACCCTTTCAGGGACTGGGGCCAACGTCCTGACTTTC. The rearrangement links TRBV9 to TRBJ2-6; weak D call: TRBD1 (5 bases). Germline loops: CDR1 SGDLS, CDR2 YYNGEE. The CDR3 loop spans 15 amino acids. The V gene lost 6 bases and the J gene lost 2 bases, with 12 bases spanning the gap.

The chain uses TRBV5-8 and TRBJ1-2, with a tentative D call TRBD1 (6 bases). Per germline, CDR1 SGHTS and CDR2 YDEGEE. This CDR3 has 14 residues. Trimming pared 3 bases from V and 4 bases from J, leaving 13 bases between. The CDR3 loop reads CASSSRGGTYGYTF. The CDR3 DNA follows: TGTGCCAGCAGCTCCAGGGGCGGAACCTATGGCTACACCTTC.

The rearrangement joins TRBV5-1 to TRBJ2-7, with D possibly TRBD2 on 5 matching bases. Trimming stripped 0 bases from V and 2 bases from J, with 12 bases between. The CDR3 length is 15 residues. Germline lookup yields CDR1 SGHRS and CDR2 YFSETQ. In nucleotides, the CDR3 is TGCGCCAGCAGCTTGGAGGGAGCCTTTCCCTACGAGCAGTACTTC. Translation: CASSLEGAFPYEQYF.

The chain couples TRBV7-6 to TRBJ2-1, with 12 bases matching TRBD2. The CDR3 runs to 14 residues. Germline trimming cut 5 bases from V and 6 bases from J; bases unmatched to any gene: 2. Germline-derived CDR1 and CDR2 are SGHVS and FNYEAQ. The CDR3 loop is CASSRLAGANEQFF. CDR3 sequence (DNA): TGTGCCAGCAGCAGACTAGCGGGAGCCAATGAGCAGTTCTTC.

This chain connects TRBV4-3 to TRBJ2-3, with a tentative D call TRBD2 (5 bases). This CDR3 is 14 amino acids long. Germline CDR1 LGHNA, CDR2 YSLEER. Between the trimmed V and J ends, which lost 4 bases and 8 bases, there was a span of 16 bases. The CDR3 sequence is CASSPGAGGSTQYF. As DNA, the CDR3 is TGCGCCAGCAGCCCGGGCGCGGGTGGGAGTACGCAGTATTTT.

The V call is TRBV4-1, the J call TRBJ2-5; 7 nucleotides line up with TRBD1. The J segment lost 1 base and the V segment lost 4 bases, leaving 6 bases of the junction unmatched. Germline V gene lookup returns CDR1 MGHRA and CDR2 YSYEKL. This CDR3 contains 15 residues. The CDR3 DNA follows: TGCGCCAGCAGCCGGAAGACAGGGCCCCAAGAGACCCAGTACTTC. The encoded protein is CASSRKTGPQETQYF.

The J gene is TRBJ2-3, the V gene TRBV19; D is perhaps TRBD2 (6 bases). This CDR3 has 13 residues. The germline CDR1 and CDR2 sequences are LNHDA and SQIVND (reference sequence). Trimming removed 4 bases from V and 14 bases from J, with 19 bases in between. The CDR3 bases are TGTGCCAGTAGTACCAGGGAGGACGTCGGCAGGTATTTT. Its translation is CASSTREDVGRYF.

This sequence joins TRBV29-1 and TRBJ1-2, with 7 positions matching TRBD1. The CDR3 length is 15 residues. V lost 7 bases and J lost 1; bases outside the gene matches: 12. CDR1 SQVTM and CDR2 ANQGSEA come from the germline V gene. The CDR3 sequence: CSARQGKGNNYGYTF. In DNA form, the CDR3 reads TGCAGCGCCCGACAGGGAAAGGGGAATAACTATGGCTACACCTTC.

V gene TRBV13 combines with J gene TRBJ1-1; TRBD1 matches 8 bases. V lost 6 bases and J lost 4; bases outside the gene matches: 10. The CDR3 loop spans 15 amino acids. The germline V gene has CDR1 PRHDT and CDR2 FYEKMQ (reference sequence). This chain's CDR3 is CASRPADRGGTEAFF. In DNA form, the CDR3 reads TGTGCCAGCAGACCAGCCGACAGGGGAGGCACTGAAGCTTTCTTT.

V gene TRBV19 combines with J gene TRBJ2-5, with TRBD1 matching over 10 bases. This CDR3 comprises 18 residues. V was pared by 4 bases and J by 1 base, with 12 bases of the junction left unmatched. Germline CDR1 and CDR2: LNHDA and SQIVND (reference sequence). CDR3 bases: TGTGCCAGTAGTACATCCCGGGACAGGGGCGCTCTCCAAGAGACCCAGTACTTC. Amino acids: CASSTSRDRGALQETQYF.

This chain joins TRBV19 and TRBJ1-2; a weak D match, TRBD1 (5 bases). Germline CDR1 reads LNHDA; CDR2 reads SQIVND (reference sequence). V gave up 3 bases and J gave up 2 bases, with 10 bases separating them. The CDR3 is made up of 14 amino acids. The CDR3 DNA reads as TGTGCCAGTAGTATCGGGGCGGGGAACTATGGCTACACCTTC. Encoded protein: CASSIGAGNYGYTF.

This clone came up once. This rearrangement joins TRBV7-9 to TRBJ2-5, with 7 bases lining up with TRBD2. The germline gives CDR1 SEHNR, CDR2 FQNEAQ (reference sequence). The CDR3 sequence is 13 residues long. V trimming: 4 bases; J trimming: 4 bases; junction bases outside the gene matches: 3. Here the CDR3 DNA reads TGTGCCAGCAGCTCGGCGGGAGTAGAGACCCAGTACTTC. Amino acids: CASSSAGVETQYF.